The 18 T cell receptor beta chains below all came from one sample that was sequenced in a study of CD8 T cells in Susac syndrome. Random hexamers primed reverse transcription of about 0.5 to 1 ug RNA. TCRdb used MiXCR to reprocess the immunoSEQ multiplex PCR reads, holding one entry per CDR3 protein. The table includes around 200,000 distinct CDR3 sequences, about 94% detected once. The sequenced sample was CD8+ T cells from PBMCs. These TCRs come from a human donor with multiple sclerosis.

The chain combines TRBV4-1 with TRBJ1-1; D unclear. V shed 0 bases and J shed 7 bases, with 6 bases lying between them. CDR3 size: 12 residues. Germline assignment: CDR1 MGHRA and CDR2 YSYEKL. CDR3 in amino acids: CASSQDSDEAFF. The CDR3, as DNA: TGCGCCAGCAGCCAAGATTCCGATGAAGCTTTCTTT.

The table lists this clonotype with a count of one. The CDR3 DNA sequence: TGTGCCAGCAGTTTGGGGGGGACAGTTAATTCACCCCTCCACTTT. Encoded protein: CASSLGGTVNSPLHF. The chain employs TRBV27 and TRBJ1-6, with TRBD1 identical over 7 bases. This CDR3 region has 15 residues. Trimming took 3 bases from V and 6 from J; bases not matched to a gene: 5. In germline, CDR1 is MNHEY, CDR2 SMNVEV (reference sequence).

The rearrangement uses TRBV4-3 and TRBJ1-1; unclear D gene. CDR1 and CDR2 (germline): LGHNA, YSLEER. The CDR3 has 15 residues. Trimming stripped 2 bases from V and 1 base from J, with 11 bases between. DNA of the CDR3: TGCGCCAGCAGCCAACTCCCTCGGGGGAACACTGAAGCTTTCTTT. As protein: CASSQLPRGNTEAFF.

This chain links TRBV7-6 with TRBJ1-1; D is unresolved. From germline, CDR1 is SGHVS and CDR2 FNYEAQ. The CDR3 is made up of 13 amino acids. V dropped 6 bases and J dropped 4 bases, with 12 bases sitting between them. The CDR3 DNA reads TGTGCCAGCAGTCGCGGGGTCGGCACTGAAGCTTTCTTT. Its translation: CASSRGVGTEAFF.

This clonotype has just one count. This chain links TRBV23-1 with TRBJ1-3; 9 bases are shared with TRBD1. TRBV23-1 is marked as an open reading frame, function uncertain. V lost 3 bases, J lost 0 bases, and 3 bases stayed unmatched. The CDR3 spans 16 residues. CDR3 loop: CASSQDRGVSGNTIYF. As DNA, the CDR3 is TGCGCCAGCAGTCAGGACAGGGGTGTCTCTGGAAACACCATATATTTT.

The chain recombines TRBV30 with TRBJ1-1; no firm D call. Germline-derived CDR1 and CDR2 are GTSNPN and SVGIG (reference sequence). The CDR3 runs 12 residues. V shed 5 bases and J shed 2 bases, with 9 bases lying between them. CDR3 in DNA: TGTGCCTGGGTGAAATCCAACACTGAAGCTTTCTTT. As protein: CAWVKSNTEAFF.

V gene TRBV11-1 combines with J gene TRBJ1-6, with 7 bases identical to TRBD1. This CDR3 is 14 amino acids long. V shed 3 bases, J shed 7 bases, and the junction held 3 bases outside the gene matches. Germline assignment: CDR1 SGHAT and CDR2 FQDESV (reference sequence). CDR3 nucleotide sequence: TGTGCCAGCAGCTTCAGGGGGAACAATTCACCCCTCCACTTT. It codes for CASSFRGNNSPLHF.

This chain links TRBV4-3 with TRBJ2-3; 11 bases are a match to TRBD2. The CDR3 is 18 residues long. Germline values: CDR1 LGHNA, CDR2 YSLEER. V lost 0 bases, J lost 1 base, and 6 bases stayed unmatched. This CDR3 is CASSQDWLAGGGTDTQYF. The DNA of the CDR3 is TGCGCCAGCAGCCAAGATTGGCTAGCGGGAGGTGGCACAGATACGCAGTATTTT.

The genes are TRBV6-6 and TRBJ1-1; D is uncertain. The CDR3 covers 13 residues. V lost 5 bases and J 6 bases, leaving 13 bases between the germline ends. From germline, CDR1 is MNHNY and CDR2 SVGAGI (reference sequence). Here the CDR3 reads CASSPNSASEAFF. As DNA, the CDR3 is TGTGCCAGCAGTCCCAATTCTGCCTCTGAAGCTTTCTTT.

This clonotype was seen a few times. The gene calls are TRBV7-9 and TRBJ2-5; the D is unclear. The CDR3 contains 13 residues. V was clipped by 2 bases and J by 2 bases, with 6 bases between them. Per the germline V gene, CDR1 is SEHNR and CDR2 is FQNEAQ (reference sequence). The CDR3 reads CASSLPPQETQYF. CDR3 bases: TGTGCCAGCAGCTTACCTCCTCAAGAGACCCAGTACTTC. The full variable domain, rest sourced from reference TRBV7-9 and TRBJ2-5, is DTGVSQNPRHKITKRGQNVTFRCDPISEHNRLYWYRQTLGQGPEFLTYFQNEAQLEKSRLLSDRFSAERPKGSFSTLEIQRTEQGDSAMYLCASSLPPQETQYFGPGTRLLVL.

This chain links TRBV3-1 with TRBJ2-7, with TRBD2 matching 10 bases. J was trimmed by 2 bases and V by 2 bases; bases with no gene match: 3. Germline values: CDR1 LGHDT, CDR2 YNNKEL (reference sequence). The CDR3 has 15 residues. The CDR3 loop is CASSQLLAGAYEQYF. The CDR3 DNA sequence: TGTGCCAGCAGCCAACTTCTAGCGGGGGCCTACGAGCAGTACTTC.

The chain has TRBV6-5 and TRBJ2-1; D gene unclear. This CDR3 is 12 amino acids long. Trimming cost V 2 bases and J 8 bases, with 7 bases left between them. The germline gives CDR1 MNHEY, CDR2 SVGAGI. CDR3 loop: CASSYREDEQFF. CDR3 DNA: TGTGCCAGCAGTTACAGGGAAGATGAGCAGTTCTTC.

The chain has TRBV12-3 or TRBV12-4 and TRBJ2-2, with no clear D. This CDR3 is built from 13 residues. Trimming stripped 8 bases from V and 5 bases from J, with 12 bases between. The CDR3 here is CASVQDGTGELFF. The CDR3 coding sequence is TGTGCCAGCGTCCAGGACGGAACCGGGGAGCTGTTTTTT.

The CDR3 DNA is TGTGCCAGCAGCTTCTTAGCTAATGAGCAGTTCTTC. Protein: CASSFLANEQFF. The chain combines TRBV7-2 with TRBJ2-1; D unclear. With 3 bases removed from V and 7 bases from J, the gap between germline ends came to 7 bases. Germline V gene data show CDR1 as SGHTA and CDR2 as FQGNSA. The CDR3 spans 12 residues.

J is TRBJ2-1 and V is TRBV12-5; TRBD2 matches 7 bases. V trimming: 7 bases; J trimming: 9 bases; junction bases outside the gene matches: 6. Germline values: CDR1 LGHNT, CDR2 FRNRAP. The CDR3 length is 12 residues. CDR3 in amino acids: CASVLGGGEQFF. As DNA, the CDR3 is TGTGCTAGTGTGTTGGGCGGGGGTGAGCAGTTCTTC.

The genes are TRBV6-5 and TRBJ1-5; D not resolved. This CDR3 has 13 residues. V shed 6 bases and J shed 3 bases, with 9 bases lying between them. CDR1 and CDR2 (germline): MNHEY, SVGAGI. In DNA form, the CDR3 reads TGTGCCAGCAGCATAGGTCCCAATCAGCCCCAGCATTTT. Translation gives CASSIGPNQPQHF.

The chain couples TRBV19 to TRBJ1-1; D gene unclear. This CDR3 contains 13 residues. Trimming pared 7 bases from V and 1 base from J, leaving 10 bases between. Germline CDR1 LNHDA, CDR2 SQIVND (reference sequence). The CDR3 is CASTPRGNTEAFF. In nucleotides, the CDR3 is TGTGCCAGTACCCCGCGGGGGAACACTGAAGCTTTCTTT.

The chain has TRBV4-1 and TRBJ2-7; D gene ambiguous. Deletions cut 1 base from V and 5 bases from J, with 9 bases between. Per germline, CDR1 MGHRA and CDR2 YSYEKL. The CDR3 runs to 13 residues. DNA of the CDR3: TGCGCCAGCAGCCAAGCGGCAGGACACGAGCAGTACTTC. Protein product: CASSQAAGHEQYF.